Listed here are 10 T cell receptor beta chains from one sample, sequenced in a study of response to subunit inactivated influenza vaccine. MiXCR was run by TCRdb on the RT-PCR reads, yielding one entry per CDR3 protein. The profile shows about 800,000 distinct CDR3 sequences, approximately 21% of them singletons. The sequencing used PBMCs from blood, collected 5 days after vaccination. The receptors shown here come from a man in his fifties or sixties who received an inactivated influenza vaccine.

This clonotype was seen more than once but under ten times. V is TRBV7-9 and J is TRBJ2-7; D tentatively fits TRBD1 or TRBD2 (5 bases each). Trimming removed 1 base at V and 6 bases at J, with 13 bases between. The CDR3 sequence is 14 residues long. Per the germline V gene, CDR1 is SEHNR and CDR2 is FQNEAQ (reference sequence). CDR3 sequence (DNA): TGTGCCAGCAGCTTAGGGGGCGGGTCTCGCGAGCAGTACTTC. Translation gives CASSLGGGSREQYF.

The chain couples TRBV4-3 to TRBJ2-7; D possibly corresponds to TRBD2 (5 bases). The CDR3 has 15 residues. The ends were cut back, 1 base at V and 6 bases at J, with 16 bases in the middle. The germline gives CDR1 LGHNA, CDR2 YSLEER. CDR3 bases: TGCGCCAGCAGCCAAGCGGCGGGTTTGCGCGGCGAGCAGTACTTC. It yields the protein CASSQAAGLRGEQYF.

The CDR3 region has the DNA TGCAGTGCTAGTAAGGGACAGGGGGACAATGAGCAGTTCTTC. Amino acid sequence: CSASKGQGDNEQFF. This chain uses TRBV20-1 with TRBJ2-1; 11 positions agree with TRBD1. Germline V gene data show CDR1 as DFQATT and CDR2 as SNEGSKA (reference sequence). Trimming removed 3 bases from V and 5 bases from J; junction bases left unmatched: 3. The CDR3 is 14 amino acids.

The J gene is TRBJ2-3, the V gene TRBV6-1, with 8 bases that match TRBD1. V lost 5 bases to trimming and J lost 3 bases; unmatched junction nucleotides: 10. CDR1 and CDR2 from the germline V gene are MNHNS and SASEGT. The CDR3 consists of 16 residues. CDR3: CASSTLTGVWTDTQYF. CDR3 nucleotide sequence: TGTGCCAGCAGTACACTGACAGGGGTTTGGACAGATACGCAGTATTTT.

This sequence joins TRBV4-1 and TRBJ2-7; the match to TRBD1 covers 7 bases. Germline-derived CDR1 and CDR2 are MGHRA and YSYEKL. The junction had 5 bases not matched to a gene; V was cut back by 2 bases and J by 1 base. The CDR3 runs to 15 residues. CDR3 coding DNA: TGCGCCAGCAGCCAAACCCGGACAGGATCCTACGAGCAGTACTTC. Its protein is CASSQTRTGSYEQYF.

This clonotype was observed a few times. The V call is TRBV20-1, the J call TRBJ2-5, with D perhaps TRBD1 or TRBD2 (5 bases each). Trimming took 5 bases from V and 5 from J, leaving 18 bases between them. Germline V gene lookup returns CDR1 DFQATT and CDR2 SNEGSKA (reference sequence). CDR3 length: 14 amino acids. CDR3 amino acids: CSARPGPTKETQYF. The CDR3 DNA reads as TGCAGTGCTCGTCCGGGACCCACCAAGGAGACCCAGTACTTC.

This clonotype was observed a few times. The chain couples TRBV7-2 to TRBJ1-6; maybe TRBD1 (5 bases). The CDR3 is 15 residues long. Trimming stripped 3 bases from V and 7 bases from J, with 13 bases between. Germline CDR1 SGHTA, CDR2 FQGNSA. The CDR3: CASSLVGQGNSPLHF. Written as DNA, the CDR3 is TGTGCCAGCAGCTTGGTAGGACAAGGGAATTCACCCCTCCACTTT. The full variable domain, with the rest looked up from reference TRBV7-2 and TRBJ1-6, is GAGVSQSPSNKVTEKGKDVELRCDPISGHTALYWYRQSLGQGLEFLIYFQGNSAPDKSGLPSDRFSAERTGGSVSTLTIQRTQQEDSAVYLCASSLVGQGNSPLHFGNGTRLTVT.

This clonotype was seen only a few times. The DNA of the CDR3 is TGTGCCAGCAGTTACTCCTTTCGGGGGGACGAGCAGTACTTC. Residues: CASSYSFRGDEQYF. J is TRBJ2-7 and V is TRBV6-5, with 7 positions matching TRBD2. Germline V CDR1 and CDR2: MNHEY, SVGAGI. The CDR3 is made up of 14 amino acids. Germline trimming cut 0 bases from V and 5 bases from J; bases unmatched to any gene: 4.

This clonotype came up many times. This chain joins TRBV28 and TRBJ2-3; D is perhaps TRBD2 (5 bases). Germline V gene sequence: CDR1 MDHEN, CDR2 SYDVKM. The CDR3 is 14 residues long. The V and J ends lost 1 base and 1 base respectively, with 6 bases between them. The DNA for the CDR3 is TGTGCCAGCAGTTTATTGCGGGGCACAGATACGCAGTATTTT. Protein sequence: CASSLLRGTDTQYF. The entire variable domain, with the rest obtained from reference TRBV28 and TRBJ2-3, is as follows: DVKVTQSSRYLVKRTGEKVFLECVQDMDHENMFWYRQDPGLGLRLIYFSYDVKMKEKGDIPEGYSVSREKKERFSLILESASTNQTSMYLCASSLLRGTDTQYFGPGTRLTVL.

This rearrangement joins TRBV3-1 to TRBJ2-3, with TRBD2 matching over 14 bases. Looked up from germline, CDR1 is LGHDT and CDR2 is YNNKEL (reference sequence). CDR3 size: 17 residues. V shed 2 bases and J 4 bases; nucleotides not matched to a gene: 5. Here the CDR3 DNA reads TGTGCCAGCAGCCAATCGGGACTAGCGGGAGACTCAGATACGCAGTATTTT. Its protein product is CASSQSGLAGDSDTQYF.